These 8 T cell receptor beta chains came from one sample sequenced in a study of Ad26.COV2.S vaccination and SARS-CoV-2 variants. Using immunoSEQ multiplex PCR, the repertoire was profiled, and TCRdb retains in-frame clones only, with some absent. This sample carries some 350,000 clones, roughly 90% of them seen once, and the ten largest clones take 4.5% to 5.5%. Stated treatment: some 20 received Ad26.COV2.S at low or high dose, single or two shots; 5 received placebo; per-sample allocation not given. Each sample was drawn 63 days after the first injection (of vaccine or placebo). The specimen comprised peripheral blood, sampled in a trial of Ad26.COV2.S vaccine versus placebo. Receptor source: a person between 18 and 60 years old who received the Ad26.COV2.S COVID-19 vaccine or a placebo.

The CDR3 DNA is TGTGCCAGCAGGTCCGCCCCACCATTCCATGGCTACACCTTC. It specifies CASRSAPPFHGYTF. This chain joins TRBV6-5 and TRBJ1-2; D uncertain. V gave up 6 bases and J gave up 6 bases, with 17 bases separating them. Germline CDR1 is MNHEY and CDR2 is SVGAGI. The CDR3 has 14 amino acids.

This sequence joins TRBV24-1 and TRBJ1-4; 8 bases are a match to TRBD1. The V and J ends lost 9 bases and 8 bases, in that order; junction bases with no gene match: 13. The CDR3 spans 15 residues. Looked up from germline, CDR1 is KGHDR and CDR2 is SFDVKD. The DNA of the CDR3 is TGTGCCACCCCAGACAGGGGTAGGAGAGGGGAAAAACTGTTTTTT. The encoded protein is CATPDRGRRGEKLFF.

This clone was observed a single time. V gene TRBV11-3 combines with J gene TRBJ1-1; D possibly corresponds to TRBD1 (5 bases). The CDR3 runs to 15 residues. Looked up from germline, CDR1 is SGHNT and CDR2 is YENEEA. Trimming removed 5 bases from V and 4 bases from J, with 17 bases in between. The CDR3 DNA is TGTGCCAGCAGCCACAGGTTGGGGTTGGGCACTGAAGCTTTCTTT. It specifies CASSHRLGLGTEAFF.

This clone was counted between two and nine times. V gene TRBV15 combines with J gene TRBJ2-2, with 7 bases aligning to TRBD1. This CDR3 region has 18 residues. CDR1 and CDR2 from the germline V gene are LNHNV and YYDKDF (reference sequence). V gave up 5 bases and J gave up 0 bases; unmatched junction bases: 12. CDR3 amino acids: CATSPGPSQGTNTGELFF. The DNA for the CDR3 is TGTGCCACCAGCCCCGGCCCGTCACAGGGGACGAACACCGGGGAGCTGTTTTTT.

The gene calls are TRBV28 and TRBJ1-5; TRBD1 agrees at 8 bases. The CDR3 is 14 amino acids. CDR1 is MDHEN and CDR2 is SYDVKM in the germline V gene. The ends lost 4 bases at V and 11 bases at J; junction bases unmatched: 10. CDR3 nucleotide sequence: TGTGCCAGCAGTTATTCGGACAGGGCCGTTTCCCAGCATTTT. Amino acid sequence: CASSYSDRAVSQHF.

V gene TRBV24-1 combines with J gene TRBJ2-3; a possible D gene is TRBD1 (6 bases). Trimming stripped 2 bases from V and 2 bases from J, with 13 bases between. There are 16 residues in the CDR3. Germline V gene data show CDR1 as KGHDR and CDR2 as SFDVKD. The CDR3 spells CATSDYRAGSTDTQYF. In nucleotides, the CDR3 is TGTGCCACCAGTGATTACAGGGCCGGTTCCACAGATACGCAGTATTTT.

The count of this clone is one. The chain joins TRBV4-3 to TRBJ2-2; the D is unclear. The CDR3 sequence is 18 residues long. V was trimmed by 0 bases and J by 0 bases, leaving 14 bases between them. Germline-derived CDR1 and CDR2 are LGHNA and YSLEER. CDR3 loop: CASSQEITGPANTGELFF. The CDR3 region has the DNA TGCGCCAGCAGCCAAGAAATTACCGGTCCCGCGAACACCGGGGAGCTGTTTTTT.

The chain joins TRBV19 to TRBJ2-2; TRBD1 matches at 8 bases. The CDR3 sequence is 16 residues long. V shed 5 bases and J 0 bases; nucleotides not matched to a gene: 5. CDR1 and CDR2 (germline): LNHDA, SQIVND (reference sequence). CDR3 DNA: TGTGCCAGTAGTCGGGGGACAGGCTCGAACACCGGGGAGCTGTTTTTT. It specifies CASSRGTGSNTGELFF. Variable domain in full (rest from reference TRBV19 and TRBJ2-2): DGGITQSPKYLFRKEGQNVTLSCEQNLNHDAMYWYRQDPGQGLRLIYYSQIVNDFQKGDIAEGYSVSREKKESFPLTVTSAQKNPTAFYLCASSRGTGSNTGELFFGEGSRLTVL.